This is a list of T cell receptor beta chains from one sample in a study of technical replicates of blood from a handful of donors. Only in-frame clones appear in the TCRdb table, and some are missing; sequencing was by immunoSEQ multiplex PCR. The profile covers tens of thousands of clones, with more than 90% appearing a single time and 0.41% taken by the ten largest. The sequencing sample was made of T cells isolated from PBMCs. The receptors derive from a human donor in good health. CDR3s include the opening cysteine and the closing phenylalanine or tryptophan. D genes are given only for firm matches. Clone size is shown for a subset of rows, as once, few, many or a class of expanded clone.

cdr3_aa cdr3_nt v_call d_call clone_size cdr3_length j_call
CASSQEIPVLLSNQPQHF TGCGCCAGCAGCCAAGAAATTCCGGTTTTACTGAGCAATCAGCCCCAGCATTTT TRBV4-3 NA NA 18 TRBJ1-5
CASSSQGTVNFYEQYF TGTGCCAGCAGCTCACAGGGGACAGTGAACTTCTACGAGCAGTACTTC TRBV7-9 TRBD1 NA 16 TRBJ2-7
CASSQSGLLADSYNEQFF TGCGCCAGCAGTCAATCGGGGTTACTAGCGGACTCCTACAATGAGCAGTTCTTC TRBV23-1 TRBD2 NA 18 TRBJ2-1
CASSSGGYGANVLTF TGTGCCAGCAGCTCAGGGGGTTATGGGGCCAACGTCCTGACTTTC TRBV11-3 TRBD1 NA 15 TRBJ2-6
CASRNQWPETQYF TGTGCCAGCAGGAACCAGTGGCCAGAGACCCAGTACTTC TRBV6-5 NA few 13 TRBJ2-5
CASSPGTSNEKLFF TGTGCCAGCTCACCGGGGACAAGTAATGAAAAACTGTTTTTT TRBV18 NA NA 14 TRBJ1-4
CAWSEGARGYTF TGTGCCTGGAGTGAGGGGGCGCGAGGCTACACCTTC TRBV30 TRBD1 NA 12 TRBJ1-2
CASSLVSYNEQFF TGTGCCAGCAGTTTAGTCTCGTACAATGAGCAGTTCTTC TRBV28 NA NA 13 TRBJ2-1
CASSNRDWSNTGELFF TGTGCCAGCTCAAACCGGGACTGGTCGAACACCGGGGAGCTGTTTTTT TRBV18 NA NA 16 TRBJ2-2
CAWKPLAGSETQYF TGTGCCTGGAAACCCTTAGCGGGATCTGAGACCCAGTACTTC TRBV30 TRBD2 NA 14 TRBJ2-5
CACKVTSGPYEQYF TGTGCCTGCAAGGTGACTAGCGGGCCCTACGAGCAGTACTTC TRBV30 TRBD2 NA 14 TRBJ2-7
CASSFNDRGGYEQYF TGCGCCAGCAGCTTCAATGACAGGGGAGGCTACGAGCAGTACTTC TRBV5-1 TRBD1 NA 15 TRBJ2-7
CASSSGTGVYEQYF TGTGCCAGCAGCTCCGGGACAGGCGTGTACGAGCAGTACTTC TRBV5-6 TRBD1 NA 14 TRBJ2-7
CASSLFRLNEQFF TGTGCCAGCAGTTTGTTCAGACTGAATGAGCAGTTCTTC TRBV28 NA NA 13 TRBJ2-1
CASSTTQGARETQYF TGTGCCAGCAGTACCACACAGGGGGCGCGCGAGACCCAGTACTTC TRBV28 TRBD1 NA 15 TRBJ2-5
CASTRGLAGERDTQYF TGTGCCAGCACCCGAGGGCTAGCGGGAGAGAGGGATACGCAGTATTTT TRBV7-2 TRBD2 NA 16 TRBJ2-3
CASSQERTVGEKLFF TGCGCCAGCAGCCAAGAAAGGACAGTAGGTGAAAAACTGTTTTTT TRBV4-3 NA NA 15 TRBJ1-4
CASSTQWSIEAFF TGTGCCAGCTCTACTCAGTGGAGCATAGAAGCTTTCTTT TRBV28 NA medium-sized 13 TRBJ1-1